This T cell receptor beta chain emerged from a study of graft-versus-host responses after intestinal transplantation. On the study more broadly: Every recipient had anti-thymocyte globulin induction and about three years of tacrolimus plus steroids. Study-wide results and caveats: GvH clones were identified in recipient marrow, with some first appearing in ileum or blood.

Trimming removed 6 bases from V and 4 bases from J; junction bases left unmatched: 7. The CDR3 totals 16 residues. The germline gives CDR1 MDHEN, CDR2 SYDVKM. Points on this clone: Its target is not known.

TCRdb's table, derived via immunoSEQ multiplex PCR, lists solely in-frame clones and lacks some. The data hold about 89,000 clones, with approximately 94% observed a single time. This receptor was taken from a human donor who was the organ donor for an intestinal transplant. Specimen: unstimulated CD4+ T cells sorted from spleen or lymph node cells, collected before transplant. V usage is TRBV28 and J usage is TRBJ1-6, with TRBD1 matching over 9 bases. CDR3 nucleotides: TGTGCCAGCAGGCGTTCGACAGGGGGGTATAATTCACCCCTCCACTTT. Amino acid sequence: CASRRSTGGYNSPLHF.